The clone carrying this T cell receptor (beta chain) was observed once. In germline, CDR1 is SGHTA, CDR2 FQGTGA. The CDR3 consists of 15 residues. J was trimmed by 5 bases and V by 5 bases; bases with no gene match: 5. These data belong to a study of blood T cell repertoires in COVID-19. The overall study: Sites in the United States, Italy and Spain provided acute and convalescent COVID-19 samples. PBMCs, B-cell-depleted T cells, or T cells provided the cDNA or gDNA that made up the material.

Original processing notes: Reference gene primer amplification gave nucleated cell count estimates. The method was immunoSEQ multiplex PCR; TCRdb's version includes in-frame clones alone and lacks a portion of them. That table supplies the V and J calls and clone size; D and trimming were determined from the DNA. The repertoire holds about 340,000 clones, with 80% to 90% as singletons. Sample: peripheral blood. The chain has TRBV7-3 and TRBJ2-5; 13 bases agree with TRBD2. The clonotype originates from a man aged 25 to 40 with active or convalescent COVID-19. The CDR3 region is CASSRTSGSWETQYF. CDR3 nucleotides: TGTGCCAGCAGCCGGACTAGCGGGAGTTGGGAGACCCAGTACTTC.